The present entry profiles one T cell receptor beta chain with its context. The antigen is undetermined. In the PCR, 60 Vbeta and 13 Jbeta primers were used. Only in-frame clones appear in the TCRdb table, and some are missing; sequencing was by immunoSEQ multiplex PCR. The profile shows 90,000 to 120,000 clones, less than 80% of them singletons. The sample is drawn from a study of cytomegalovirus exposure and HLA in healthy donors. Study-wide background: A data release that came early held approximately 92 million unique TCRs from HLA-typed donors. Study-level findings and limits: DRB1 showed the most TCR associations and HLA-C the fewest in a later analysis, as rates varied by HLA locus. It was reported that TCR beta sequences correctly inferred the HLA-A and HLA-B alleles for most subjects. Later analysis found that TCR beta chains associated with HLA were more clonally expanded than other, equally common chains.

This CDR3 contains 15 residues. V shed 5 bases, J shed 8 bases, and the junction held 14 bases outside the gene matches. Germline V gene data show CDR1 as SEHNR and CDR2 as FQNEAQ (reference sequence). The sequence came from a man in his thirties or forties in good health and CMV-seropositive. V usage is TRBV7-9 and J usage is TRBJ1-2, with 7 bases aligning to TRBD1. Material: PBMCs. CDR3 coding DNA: TGTGCCAGCAGCGTAACGGAACAGGGGTTGGGGGGCTACACCTTC. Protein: CASSVTEQGLGGYTF.